The next 21 T cell receptor beta chains were all read from a single sample in a study of T cell responses to AZD1222 COVID-19 vaccine. Libraries were prepared by immunoSEQ multiplex PCR; TCRdb keeps only in-frame clonotypes and omits some of them. The table shows tens of thousands of clones, with 75% to 85% occurring only once. This sample comprised peripheral blood, obtained 28 days after the second AZD1222 dose. The receptors shown here come from an adult who received the AZD1222 COVID-19 vaccine.

The J gene is TRBJ2-1, the V gene TRBV10-3; 7 bases map to TRBD1. Germline-derived CDR1 and CDR2 are ENHRY and SYGVKD. This CDR3 is built from 15 residues. V was clipped by 5 bases and J by 4 bases; unmatched bases: 8. For the CDR3, the DNA is TGTGCCATCAGTCCCGGACAGGACTCTTACAATGAGCAGTTCTTC. Translating gives CAISPGQDSYNEQFF.

V and J are TRBV11-2 and TRBJ1-1; no clear D. Germline V gives CDR1 SGHAT, CDR2 FQNNGV. V was trimmed by 1 base and J by 1 base, leaving 7 bases between them. CDR3 length: 14 residues. CDR3 protein: CASSLGRGNTEAFF. The CDR3 DNA reads TGTGCCAGCAGCTTAGGTCGAGGGAACACTGAAGCTTTCTTT.

This clone was recorded only once. The DNA of the CDR3 is TGTGCCAGCAGCTTCGGGACAGGGAATAACTATGGCTACACCTTC. It yields the protein CASSFGTGNNYGYTF. V usage is TRBV9 and J usage is TRBJ1-2; TRBD1 matches at 9 bases. Trimming cost V 4 bases and J 1 base; bases outside gene matches: 5. CDR1 is SGDLS and CDR2 is YYNGEE in the germline V gene. The CDR3 length is 15 residues.

The chain uses TRBV12-3 or TRBV12-4 and TRBJ2-5; D ambiguous. CDR3 length equals 11 residues. Between the trimmed V and J ends, which lost 6 bases and 7 bases, there was a span of 9 bases. The CDR3 sequence: CASRFLGTQYF. CDR3 DNA: TGTGCCAGCAGGTTTTTGGGGACCCAGTACTTC.

The rearrangement uses TRBV7-8 and TRBJ1-5; perhaps TRBD1 as D (6 bases). CDR1 SGHVS and CDR2 FQNEAQ come from the germline V gene. V was clipped by 2 bases and J by 6 bases, with 14 bases between them. This CDR3 contains 15 residues. The CDR3 reads CASSLILGAGQPQHF. In DNA, the CDR3 is TGTGCCAGCAGCTTAATTTTGGGGGCGGGTCAGCCCCAGCATTTT.

This clone was seen more than once but under ten times. V is TRBV9 and J is TRBJ1-6; D remains ambiguous. V was trimmed by 4 bases and J by 1 base, leaving 18 bases between them. Germline V gives CDR1 SGDLS, CDR2 YYNGEE. The length of the CDR3 is 18 residues. CDR3 in DNA: TGTGCCAGCAGCTCCGATTACGGCGGTAGGTCCTATAATTCACCCCTCCACTTT. Its protein is CASSSDYGGRSYNSPLHF.

The chain has TRBV19 and TRBJ2-3; a possible D gene is TRBD2 (5 bases). V lost 6 bases to trimming and J lost 2 bases, with 15 bases between them. Germline CDR1 and CDR2: LNHDA and SQIVND (reference sequence). The CDR3 loop spans 15 amino acids. CDR3 amino acids: CASRFRAEFTDTQYF. CDR3 DNA: TGTGCCAGTAGGTTCCGAGCGGAATTCACAGATACGCAGTATTTT.

This rearrangement joins TRBV2 to TRBJ1-6, with 7 bases identical to TRBD1. The V segment lost 8 bases and the J segment 8 bases; nucleotides outside the gene matches: 3. Germline values: CDR1 SNHLY, CDR2 FYNNEI. The CDR3 covers 12 residues. DNA of the CDR3: TGTGCCAGCCAAACAGGGGATTCACCCCTCCACTTT. This translates into CASQTGDSPLHF.

The chain combines TRBV19 with TRBJ2-2; perhaps TRBD1 as D (5 bases). Trimming removed 6 bases from V and 2 bases from J, with 10 bases in between. CDR3 size: 14 residues. Germline CDR1 LNHDA, CDR2 SQIVND (reference sequence). The CDR3 nucleotides read TGTGCCAGTAGCAGACAGAGAAACACCGGGGAGCTGTTTTTT. Its protein is CASSRQRNTGELFF.

The chain joins TRBV11-2 to TRBJ2-5; TRBD2 matches 7 bases. This CDR3 region has 17 residues. The germline V gene encodes CDR1 SGHAT and CDR2 FQNNGV. V was clipped by 2 bases and J by 0 bases; unmatched bases: 9. CDR3 sequence (DNA): TGTGCCAGCAGCTTATTGCCGGGACTAAGCTACCAAGAGACCCAGTACTTC. It specifies CASSLLPGLSYQETQYF.

The V and J genes are TRBV5-1 and TRBJ1-1, with 8 bases matching TRBD1. The junction had 4 bases not matched to a gene; V was cut back by 2 bases and J by 7 bases. Germline V CDR1 and CDR2: SGHRS, YFSETQ. The CDR3 has 13 amino acids. DNA for the CDR3: TGCGCCAGCAGCTTAGGACAGGGAGGTGAAGCTTTCTTT. Its protein is CASSLGQGGEAFF.

This sequence joins TRBV30 and TRBJ2-2; D might be TRBD1 (5 bases). Trimming removed 4 bases at V and 6 bases at J, with 6 bases between. CDR1 and CDR2 (germline): GTSNPN, SVGIG (reference sequence). The CDR3 length is 11 residues. This CDR3 is CAWTGSGELFF. CDR3 DNA sequence: TGTGCCTGGACAGGGTCCGGGGAGCTGTTTTTT. The entire variable domain, with the rest obtained from reference TRBV30 and TRBJ2-2, is as follows: SQTIHQWPATLVQPVGSPLSLECTVEGTSNPNLYWYRQAAGRGLQLLFYSVGIGQISSEVPQNLSASRPQDRQFILSSKKLLLSDSGFYLCAWTGSGELFFGEGSRLTVL.

The genes are TRBV7-9 and TRBJ2-7; D is possibly TRBD2 (5 bases). CDR3 length: 14 amino acids. Per germline, CDR1 SEHNR and CDR2 FQNEAQ (reference sequence). V was trimmed by 4 bases and J by 3 bases, leaving 13 bases between them. This CDR3 is CASSSLTLGYEQYF. DNA of the CDR3: TGTGCCAGCAGCTCACTGACACTAGGCTACGAGCAGTACTTC.

The chain is built from TRBV6-6 and TRBJ1-2; D might be TRBD1 (6 bases). The CDR3 spans 13 residues. Germline assignment: CDR1 MNHNY and CDR2 SVGAGI (reference sequence). Trimming took 6 bases from V and 3 from J, leaving 11 bases between them. The CDR3 spells CASSPGQYYGYTF. The DNA for the CDR3 is TGTGCCAGCAGCCCGGGACAATACTATGGCTACACCTTC.

The chain couples TRBV28 to TRBJ1-5; unclear D gene. CDR3 size: 14 residues. From germline, CDR1 is MDHEN and CDR2 SYDVKM. Trimming cost V 5 bases and J 0 bases, with 8 bases left between them. The CDR3 DNA reads as TGTGCCAGCAGTCCCTTCCTTAGCAATCAGCCCCAGCATTTT. This encodes CASSPFLSNQPQHF.

The chain couples TRBV18 to TRBJ1-2; no definite D call. V was shortened by 4 bases and J by 3 bases, with 15 bases between the two germline ends. The germline CDR1 and CDR2 sequences are KGHSH and LQKENI. This CDR3 contains 15 residues. The CDR3 DNA sequence: TGTGCCAGCTCACAACTATCGCAGATTGACTATGGCTACACCTTC. Amino acids: CASSQLSQIDYGYTF.

This clone was detected a few times. In the same sample, other DNA sequences code for this CDR3. The chain is built from TRBV12-3 or TRBV12-4 and TRBJ1-2; D gene unclear. CDR3 size: 13 residues. The V gene lost 5 bases and the J gene lost 1 base, with 8 bases spanning the gap. The CDR3 spells CASSPQSNYGYTF. For the CDR3, the DNA is TGTGCCAGCAGTCCCCAGAGTAACTATGGCTACACCTTC.

V is TRBV5-6 and J is TRBJ2-6, with 16 nucleotides matching TRBD2. Germline V lookup: CDR1 SGHDT, CDR2 YYEEEE. Trimming removed 4 bases from V and 3 bases from J; junction bases left unmatched: 7. This CDR3 contains 19 residues. The CDR3 nucleotides read TGTGCCAGCAGCCCGGGGACTAGCGGGGGGGCTGGTGGGGCCAACGTCCTGACTTTC. Protein product: CASSPGTSGGAGGANVLTF. Full variable domain (missing parts from reference TRBV5-6 and TRBJ2-6): DAGVTQSPTHLIKTRGQQVTLRCSPKSGHDTVSWYQQALGQGPQFIFQYYEEEERQRGNFPDRFSGHQFPNYSSELNVNALLLGDSALYLCASSPGTSGGAGGANVLTFGAGSRLTVL.

V is TRBV13 and J is TRBJ1-2; TRBD1 might be the D (5 bases). The CDR3 runs to 14 residues. Looked up from germline, CDR1 is PRHDT and CDR2 is FYEKMQ (reference sequence). Trimming stripped 5 bases from V and 4 bases from J, with 14 bases between. This chain's CDR3 is CASSLGGRTYGYTF. The CDR3 region has the DNA TGTGCCAGCAGCCTCGGGGGAAGAACCTATGGCTACACCTTC.

The chain couples TRBV6-5 to TRBJ2-3; 8 bases line up with TRBD2. The CDR3 has 16 amino acids. The ends lost 4 bases at V and 4 bases at J; junction bases unmatched: 10. The germline V gene encodes CDR1 MNHEY and CDR2 SVGAGI. The CDR3 loop is CASSSLGAGVADTQYF. The CDR3 DNA reads TGTGCCAGCAGTTCTCTCGGAGCGGGGGTAGCAGATACGCAGTATTTT.

The chain carries TRBV2 and TRBJ2-1; TRBD2 aligns across 7 bases. The germline CDR1 and CDR2 sequences are SNHLY and FYNNEI. V shed 5 bases and J 10 bases; nucleotides not matched to a gene: 17. The CDR3 covers 16 residues. The CDR3 is CASSSPLGSAGEEQFF. Here the CDR3 DNA reads TGTGCCAGCAGTTCCCCTTTAGGTTCCGCGGGGGAAGAGCAGTTCTTC.